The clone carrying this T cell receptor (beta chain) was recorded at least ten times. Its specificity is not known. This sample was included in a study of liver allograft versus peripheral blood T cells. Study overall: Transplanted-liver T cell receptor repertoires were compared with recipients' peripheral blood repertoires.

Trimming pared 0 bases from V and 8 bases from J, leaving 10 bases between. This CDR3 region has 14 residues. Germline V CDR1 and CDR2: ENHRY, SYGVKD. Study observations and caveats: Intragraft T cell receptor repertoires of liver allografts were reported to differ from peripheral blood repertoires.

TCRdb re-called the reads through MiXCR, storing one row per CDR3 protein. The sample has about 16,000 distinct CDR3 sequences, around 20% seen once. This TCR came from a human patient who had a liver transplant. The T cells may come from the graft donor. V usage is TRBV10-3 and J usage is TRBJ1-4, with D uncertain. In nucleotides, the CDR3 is TGTGCCATCAGTGAGTCAGCGGGGTACGAAAAACTGTTTTTT. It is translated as CAISESAGYEKLFF.